The clone carrying this T cell receptor beta chain appeared a few times. Antigen: not known. The authors ran a second PCR of 7 to 11 cycles using a sample-barcoded 5' primer and a J-beta primer mix. TCRdb independently ran MiXCR on the 5' RACE reads; one entry per CDR3 protein. The sample lists roughly 1,300,000 distinct CDR3 sequences, around 59% occurring once. This entry comes from a study of blood T cells in healthy people across ages. Study information: About one barcoded beta molecule was captured per two T cells (by template switching). Study-wide findings and caveats: There were more naive CD4+ cells and higher diversity in long-lived donors than in aged donors.

The sample was blood. This TCR came from a man younger than 35 in good health.

Here the CDR3 DNA reads TGTGCCAGCAGTTTAGGGGTCCGGGACAGGGACTACGAGCAGTACTTC. It is translated as CASSLGVRDRDYEQYF. J is TRBJ2-4 and V is TRBV28; 9 bases map to TRBD1. The end of the DNA fits TRBJ2-7 better, so the J call may be wrong. The CDR3 contains 16 residues. Germline loops: CDR1 MDHEN, CDR2 SYDVKM.